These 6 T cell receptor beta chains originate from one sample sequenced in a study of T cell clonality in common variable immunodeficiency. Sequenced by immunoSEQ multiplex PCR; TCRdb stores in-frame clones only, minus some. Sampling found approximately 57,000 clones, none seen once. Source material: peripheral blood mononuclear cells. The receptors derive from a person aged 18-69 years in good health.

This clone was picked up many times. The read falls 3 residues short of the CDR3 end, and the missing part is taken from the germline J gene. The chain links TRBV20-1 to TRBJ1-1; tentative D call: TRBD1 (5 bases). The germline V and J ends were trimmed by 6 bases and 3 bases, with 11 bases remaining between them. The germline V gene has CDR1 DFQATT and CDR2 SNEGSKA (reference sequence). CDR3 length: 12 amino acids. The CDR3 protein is CSAPRGDTEAFF. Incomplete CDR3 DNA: TGCAGTGCCCCCCGGGGGGACACTGAA.

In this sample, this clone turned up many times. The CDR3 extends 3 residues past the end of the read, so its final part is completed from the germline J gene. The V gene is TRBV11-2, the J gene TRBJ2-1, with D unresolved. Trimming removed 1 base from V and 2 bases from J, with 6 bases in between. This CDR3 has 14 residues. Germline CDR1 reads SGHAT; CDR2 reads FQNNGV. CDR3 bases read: TGTGCCAGCAGCTTAGTGTCGGCCTACAATGAG. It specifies CASSLVSAYNE. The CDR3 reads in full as CASSLVSAYNEQFF.

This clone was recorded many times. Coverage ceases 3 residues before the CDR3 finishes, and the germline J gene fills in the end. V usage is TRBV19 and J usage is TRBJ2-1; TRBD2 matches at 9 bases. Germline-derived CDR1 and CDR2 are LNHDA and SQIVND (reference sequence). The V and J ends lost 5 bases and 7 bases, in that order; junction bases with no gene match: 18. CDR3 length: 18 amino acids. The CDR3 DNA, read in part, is TGTGCCAGTAGTCCCCGGGTTGGCGGGAGGGCCAGGTTGAATGAG. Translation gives CASSPRVGGRARLNE. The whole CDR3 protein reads CASSPRVGGRARLNEQFF.

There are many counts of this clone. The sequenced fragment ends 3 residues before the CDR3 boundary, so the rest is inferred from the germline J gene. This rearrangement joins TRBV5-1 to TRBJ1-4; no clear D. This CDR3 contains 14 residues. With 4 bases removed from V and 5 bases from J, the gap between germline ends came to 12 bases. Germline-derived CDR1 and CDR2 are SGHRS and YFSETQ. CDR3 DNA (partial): TGCGCCAGCAGCGTCCGAGGGTACAATGAAAAA. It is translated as CASSVRGYNEK. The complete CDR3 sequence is CASSVRGYNEKLFF.

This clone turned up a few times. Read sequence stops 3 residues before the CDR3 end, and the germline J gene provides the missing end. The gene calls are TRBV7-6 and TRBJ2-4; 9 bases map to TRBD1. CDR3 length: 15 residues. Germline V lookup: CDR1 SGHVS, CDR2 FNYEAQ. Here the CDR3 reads CASSLAGTGSYGQYF. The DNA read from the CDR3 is TGTGCCAGCAGCTTAGCCGGGACAGGGTCCTATGGT.

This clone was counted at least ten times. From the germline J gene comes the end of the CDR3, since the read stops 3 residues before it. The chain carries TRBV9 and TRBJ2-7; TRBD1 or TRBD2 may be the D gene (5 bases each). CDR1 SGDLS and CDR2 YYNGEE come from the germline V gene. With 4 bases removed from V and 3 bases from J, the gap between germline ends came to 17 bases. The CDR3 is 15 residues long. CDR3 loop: CASSPVEGRNYEQYF. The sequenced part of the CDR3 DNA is TGTGCCAGCAGCCCTGTTGAGGGGCGGAACTACGAG.